This TCR beta chain is from a study of T cell responses to AZD1222 COVID-19 vaccine. About the study: Samples with a second dose at about 4 or about 12 weeks were pooled together. General study findings and limits: Just a handful of people given AZD1222 tested seropositive at baseline. Donors were mostly white British, more females; clonal diversity possibly underestimated. Nearly half of unique spike-specific TCRs reportedly avoided B.1.351 and B.1.1.7 mutated regions.

To note about this clone: Its target is unknown.

The CDR3 is 14 amino acids. Germline-derived CDR1 and CDR2 are MDHEN and SYDVKM. The V end lost 7 bases, the J end lost 0 bases, and 9 bases lay between the germline ends. Repertoires were generated with immunoSEQ multiplex PCR, while TCRdb's copy carries only in-frame clones and drops some. The top ten hold under 2.5% of the sample, which has about 160,000 clones, roughly nine tenths seen once. The material sequenced was peripheral blood, taken on day 0 of AZD1222 vaccination. The V and J genes are TRBV28 and TRBJ1-4; no definite D call. The sequence came from an adult in good health. The CDR3 loop is CASTLYATNEKLFF. Here the CDR3 DNA reads TGTGCCAGCACCCTGTACGCAACTAATGAAAAACTGTTTTTT.